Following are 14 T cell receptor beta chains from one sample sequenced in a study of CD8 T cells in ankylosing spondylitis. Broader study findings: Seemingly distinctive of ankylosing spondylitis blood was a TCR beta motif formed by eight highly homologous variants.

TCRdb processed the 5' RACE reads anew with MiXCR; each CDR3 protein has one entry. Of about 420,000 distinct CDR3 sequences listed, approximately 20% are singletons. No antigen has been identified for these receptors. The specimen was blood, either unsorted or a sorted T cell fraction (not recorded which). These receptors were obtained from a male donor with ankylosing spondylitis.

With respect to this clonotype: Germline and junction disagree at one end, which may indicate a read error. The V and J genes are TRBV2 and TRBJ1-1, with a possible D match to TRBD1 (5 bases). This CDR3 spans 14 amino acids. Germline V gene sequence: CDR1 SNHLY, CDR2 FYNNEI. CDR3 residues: CASSEGDSNTEAFF. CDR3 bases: TGTGCCAGCAGCGAAGGTGACAGTAACACTGAAGCTTTCTTT.

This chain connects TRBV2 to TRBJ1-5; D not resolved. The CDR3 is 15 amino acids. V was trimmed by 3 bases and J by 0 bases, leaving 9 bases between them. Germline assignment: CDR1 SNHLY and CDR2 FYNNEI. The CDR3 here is CASSERQISNQPQHF. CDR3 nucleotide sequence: TGTGCCAGCAGTGAGCGGCAAATTAGCAATCAGCCCCAGCATTTT.

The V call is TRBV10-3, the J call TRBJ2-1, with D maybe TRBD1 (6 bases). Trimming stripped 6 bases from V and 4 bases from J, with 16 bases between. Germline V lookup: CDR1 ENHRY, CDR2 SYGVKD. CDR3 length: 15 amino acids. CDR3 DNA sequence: TGTGCCATCAGAGTAACAGGGACCCCATACAATGAGCAGTTCTTC. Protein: CAIRVTGTPYNEQFF.

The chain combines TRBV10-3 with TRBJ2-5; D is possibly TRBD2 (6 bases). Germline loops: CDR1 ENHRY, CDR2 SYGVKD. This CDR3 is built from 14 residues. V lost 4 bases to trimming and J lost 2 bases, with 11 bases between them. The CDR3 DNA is TGTGCCATCAGTGCCTTCGGGGGACAAGAGACCCAGTACTTC. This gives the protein CAISAFGGQETQYF.

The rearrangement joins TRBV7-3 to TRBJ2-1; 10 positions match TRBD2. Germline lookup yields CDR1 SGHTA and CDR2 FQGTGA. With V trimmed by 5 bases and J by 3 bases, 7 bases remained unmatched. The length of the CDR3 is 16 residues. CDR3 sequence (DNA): TGTGCCAGCAGCCGGATCGGGACTAGCGTCTACAATGAGCAGTTCTTC. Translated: CASSRIGTSVYNEQFF. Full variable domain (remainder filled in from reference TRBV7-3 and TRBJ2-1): GAGVSQTPSNKVTEKGKYVELRCDPISGHTALYWYRQSLGQGPEFLIYFQGTGAADDSGLPNDRFFAVRPEGSVSTLKIQRTERGDSAVYLCASSRIGTSVYNEQFFGPGTRLTVL.

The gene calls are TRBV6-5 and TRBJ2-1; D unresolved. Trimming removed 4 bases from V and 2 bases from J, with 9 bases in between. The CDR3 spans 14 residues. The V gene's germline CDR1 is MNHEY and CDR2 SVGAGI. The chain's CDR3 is CASSSQITYNEQFF. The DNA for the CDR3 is TGTGCCAGCAGTTCCCAAATTACCTACAATGAGCAGTTCTTC.

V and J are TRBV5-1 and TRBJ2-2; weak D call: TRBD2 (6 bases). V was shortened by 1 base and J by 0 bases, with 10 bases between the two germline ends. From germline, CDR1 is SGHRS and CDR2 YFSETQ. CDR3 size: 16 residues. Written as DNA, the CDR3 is TGCGCCAGCAGCTTGTTGCTAGCGACGAACACCGGGGAGCTGTTTTTT. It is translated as CASSLLLATNTGELFF.

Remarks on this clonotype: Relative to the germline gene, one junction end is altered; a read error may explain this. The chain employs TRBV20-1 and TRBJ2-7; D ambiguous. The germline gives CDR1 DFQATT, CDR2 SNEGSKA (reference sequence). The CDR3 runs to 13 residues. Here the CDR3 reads CSARAEPRYERYF. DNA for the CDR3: TGCAGTGCTAGAGCAGAACCGCGCTACGAGCGGTACTTC.

This CDR3 is CASSWTGPNSYEQYF. The CDR3 nucleotides are TGTGCCAGCAGCTGGACAGGGCCTAACTCCTACGAGCAGTACTTC. This chain links TRBV7-2 with TRBJ2-7; the match to TRBD1 covers 8 bases. Germline assignment: CDR1 SGHTA and CDR2 FQGNSA. V lost 4 bases, J lost 0 bases, and 5 bases stayed unmatched. This CDR3 region has 15 residues.

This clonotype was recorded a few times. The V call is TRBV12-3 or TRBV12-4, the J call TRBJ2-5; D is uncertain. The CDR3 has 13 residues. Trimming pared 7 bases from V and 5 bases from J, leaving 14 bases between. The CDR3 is CASTLVGWETQYF. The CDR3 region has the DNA TGTGCCAGCACCCTGGTGGGGTGGGAGACCCAGTACTTC.

CDR3 protein: CASRLAGSWDTQYF. The CDR3 DNA reads as TGCGCCAGCCGACTAGCGGGCTCCTGGGATACGCAGTATTTT. The J gene is TRBJ2-3, the V gene TRBV5-1, with 10 bases aligning to TRBD2. The CDR3 extends over 14 amino acids. The germline V gene has CDR1 SGHRS and CDR2 YFSETQ. After removal of 7 bases from V and 6 bases from J, the junction contained 8 bases not matched to a gene.

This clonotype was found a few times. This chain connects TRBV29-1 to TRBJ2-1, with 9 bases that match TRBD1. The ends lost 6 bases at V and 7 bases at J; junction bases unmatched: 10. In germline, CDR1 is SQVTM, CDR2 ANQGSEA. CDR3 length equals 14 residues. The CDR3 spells CSVTQGALWNEQFF. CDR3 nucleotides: TGCAGCGTGACACAGGGGGCGCTTTGGAATGAGCAGTTCTTC.

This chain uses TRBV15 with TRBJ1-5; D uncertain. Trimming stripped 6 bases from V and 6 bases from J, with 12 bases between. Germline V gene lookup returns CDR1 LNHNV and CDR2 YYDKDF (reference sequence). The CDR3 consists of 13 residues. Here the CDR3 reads CATSLGRAQPQHF. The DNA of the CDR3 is TGTGCCACCAGTTTAGGGAGGGCTCAGCCCCAGCATTTT.

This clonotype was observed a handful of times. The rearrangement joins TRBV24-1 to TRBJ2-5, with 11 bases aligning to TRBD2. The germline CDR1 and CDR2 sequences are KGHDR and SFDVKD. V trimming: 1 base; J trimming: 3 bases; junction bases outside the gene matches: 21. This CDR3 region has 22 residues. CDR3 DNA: TGTGCCACCAGTGATTTACCTAACCTGGGGGGACTAGCGGCCCACTGCAAAGAGACCCAGTACTTC. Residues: CATSDLPNLGGLAAHCKETQYF.